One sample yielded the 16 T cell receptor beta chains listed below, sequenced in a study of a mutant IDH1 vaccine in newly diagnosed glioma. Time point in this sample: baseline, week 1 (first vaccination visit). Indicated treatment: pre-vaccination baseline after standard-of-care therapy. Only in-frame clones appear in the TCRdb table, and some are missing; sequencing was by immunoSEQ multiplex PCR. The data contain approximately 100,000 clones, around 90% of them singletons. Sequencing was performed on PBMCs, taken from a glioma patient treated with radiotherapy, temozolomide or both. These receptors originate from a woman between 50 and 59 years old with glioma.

This CDR3 reads CARETTGVGYTF. The CDR3 nucleotides are TGTGCCCGGGAAACGACAGGGGTAGGCTACACCTTC. The J gene is TRBJ1-2, the V gene TRBV30; 8 bases match TRBD1. Germline V gives CDR1 GTSNPN, CDR2 SVGIG (reference sequence). This CDR3 region has 12 residues. J was trimmed by 8 bases and V by 8 bases; bases with no gene match: 10.

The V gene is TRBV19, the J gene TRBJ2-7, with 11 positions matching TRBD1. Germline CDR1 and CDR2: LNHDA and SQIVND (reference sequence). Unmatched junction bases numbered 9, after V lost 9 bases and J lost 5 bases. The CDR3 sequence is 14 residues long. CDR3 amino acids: CASSRDRGKNEQYF. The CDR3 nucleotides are TGTGCCAGCTCCCGGGACAGGGGGAAGAACGAGCAGTACTTC.

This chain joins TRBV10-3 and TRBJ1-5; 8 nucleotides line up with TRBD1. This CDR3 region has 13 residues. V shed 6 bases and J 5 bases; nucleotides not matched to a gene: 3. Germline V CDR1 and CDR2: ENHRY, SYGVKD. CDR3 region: CAIRGQGDQPQHF. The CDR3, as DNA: TGTGCCATCAGAGGACAGGGCGATCAGCCCCAGCATTTT.

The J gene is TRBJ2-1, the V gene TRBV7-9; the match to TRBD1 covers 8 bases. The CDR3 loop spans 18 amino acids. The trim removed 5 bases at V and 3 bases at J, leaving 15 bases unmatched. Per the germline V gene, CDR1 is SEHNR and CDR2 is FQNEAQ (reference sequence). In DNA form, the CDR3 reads TGTGCCAGCAGCCCCCCATTTAGGCACAGGGGGATCTACAATGAGCAGTTCTTC. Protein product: CASSPPFRHRGIYNEQFF.

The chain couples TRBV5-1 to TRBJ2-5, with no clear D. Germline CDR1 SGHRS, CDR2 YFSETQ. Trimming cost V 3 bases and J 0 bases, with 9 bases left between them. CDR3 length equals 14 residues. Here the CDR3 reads CASSSSGHQETQYF. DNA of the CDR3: TGCGCCAGCAGCTCCTCGGGCCACCAAGAGACCCAGTACTTC.

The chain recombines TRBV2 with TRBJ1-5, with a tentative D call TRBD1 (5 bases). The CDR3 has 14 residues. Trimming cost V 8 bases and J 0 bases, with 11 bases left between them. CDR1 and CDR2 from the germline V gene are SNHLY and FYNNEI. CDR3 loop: CASAGLSSNQPQHF. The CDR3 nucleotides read TGTGCCAGCGCAGGGTTAAGTAGCAATCAGCCCCAGCATTTT. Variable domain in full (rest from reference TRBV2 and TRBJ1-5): EPEVTQTPSHQVTQMGQEVILRCVPISNHLYFYWYRQILGQKVEFLVSFYNNEISEKSEIFDDQFSVERPDGSNFTLKIRSTKLEDSAMYFCASAGLSSNQPQHFGDGTRLSIL.

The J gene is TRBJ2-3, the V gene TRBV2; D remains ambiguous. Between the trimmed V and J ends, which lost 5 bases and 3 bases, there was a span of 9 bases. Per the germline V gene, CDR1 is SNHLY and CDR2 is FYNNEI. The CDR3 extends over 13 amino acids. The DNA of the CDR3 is TGTGCCAGCAGTCCCCAAGGTACAGATACGCAGTATTTT. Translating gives CASSPQGTDTQYF. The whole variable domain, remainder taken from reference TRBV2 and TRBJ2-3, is EPEVTQTPSHQVTQMGQEVILRCVPISNHLYFYWYRQILGQKVEFLVSFYNNEISEKSEIFDDQFSVERPDGSNFTLKIRSTKLEDSAMYFCASSPQGTDTQYFGPGTRLTVL.

The DNA for the CDR3 is TGTGCCAGCAGCTTGGGCACTTCTAACTATGGCTACACCTTC. It encodes CASSLGTSNYGYTF. V and J are TRBV5-4 and TRBJ1-2; D ambiguous. The germline CDR1 and CDR2 sequences are SGHNT and YYREEE (reference sequence). This CDR3 region has 14 residues. The V end was cut by 0 bases, the J end by 0 bases, with 6 bases between.

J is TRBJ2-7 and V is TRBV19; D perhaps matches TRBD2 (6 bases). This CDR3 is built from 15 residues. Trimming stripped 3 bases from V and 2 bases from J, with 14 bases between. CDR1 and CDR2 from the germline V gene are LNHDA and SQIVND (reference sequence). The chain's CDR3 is CASSIGVAETYEQYF. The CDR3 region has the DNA TGTGCCAGTAGTATTGGAGTAGCGGAGACCTACGAGCAGTACTTC.

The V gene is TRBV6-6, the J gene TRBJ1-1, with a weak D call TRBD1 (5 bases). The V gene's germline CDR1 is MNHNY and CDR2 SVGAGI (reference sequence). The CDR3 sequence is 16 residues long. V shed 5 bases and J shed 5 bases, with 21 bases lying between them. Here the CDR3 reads CASSHPLAGLETEAFF. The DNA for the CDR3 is TGTGCCAGCAGTCATCCCCTAGCAGGGTTAGAGACTGAAGCTTTCTTT.

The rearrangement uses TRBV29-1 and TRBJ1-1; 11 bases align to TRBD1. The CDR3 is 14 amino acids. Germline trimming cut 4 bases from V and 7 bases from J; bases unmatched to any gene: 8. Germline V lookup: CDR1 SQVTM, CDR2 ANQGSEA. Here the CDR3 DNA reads TGCAGCGTTGCGGGACAGGGGGTTCGGAATGAAGCTTTCTTT. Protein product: CSVAGQGVRNEAFF.

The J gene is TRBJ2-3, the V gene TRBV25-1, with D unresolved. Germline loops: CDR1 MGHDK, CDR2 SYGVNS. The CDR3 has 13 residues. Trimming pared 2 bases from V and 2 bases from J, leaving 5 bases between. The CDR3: CASSERNTDTQYF. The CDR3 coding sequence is TGTGCCAGCAGTGAACGGAACACAGATACGCAGTATTTT.

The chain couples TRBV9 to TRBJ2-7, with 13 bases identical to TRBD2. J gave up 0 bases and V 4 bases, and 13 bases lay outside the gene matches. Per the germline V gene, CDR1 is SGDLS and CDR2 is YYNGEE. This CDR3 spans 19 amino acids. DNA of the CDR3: TGTGCCAGCAGCACCGGGGGACTAGCGGGACCTTTGAGCTCCTACGAGCAGTACTTC. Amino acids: CASSTGGLAGPLSSYEQYF.

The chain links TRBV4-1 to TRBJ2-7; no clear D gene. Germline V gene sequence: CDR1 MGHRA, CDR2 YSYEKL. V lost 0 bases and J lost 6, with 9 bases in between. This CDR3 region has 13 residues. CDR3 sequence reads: CASSQDLRSEQYF. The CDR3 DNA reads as TGCGCCAGCAGCCAAGATCTGAGGAGCGAGCAGTACTTC.

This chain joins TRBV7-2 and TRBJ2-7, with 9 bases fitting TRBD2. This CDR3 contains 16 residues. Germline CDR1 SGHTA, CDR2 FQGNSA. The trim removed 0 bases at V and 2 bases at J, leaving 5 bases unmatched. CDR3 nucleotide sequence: TGTGCCAGCAGCTTAGCGGCGGGAGGGCCCACCTACGAGCAGTACTTC. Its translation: CASSLAAGGPTYEQYF.

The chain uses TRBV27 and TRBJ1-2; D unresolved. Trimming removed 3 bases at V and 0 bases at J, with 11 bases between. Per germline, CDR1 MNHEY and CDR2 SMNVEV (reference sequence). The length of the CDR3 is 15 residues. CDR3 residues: CASSFKAGTNYGYTF. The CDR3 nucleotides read TGTGCCAGCAGTTTTAAGGCCGGCACTAACTATGGCTACACCTTC.